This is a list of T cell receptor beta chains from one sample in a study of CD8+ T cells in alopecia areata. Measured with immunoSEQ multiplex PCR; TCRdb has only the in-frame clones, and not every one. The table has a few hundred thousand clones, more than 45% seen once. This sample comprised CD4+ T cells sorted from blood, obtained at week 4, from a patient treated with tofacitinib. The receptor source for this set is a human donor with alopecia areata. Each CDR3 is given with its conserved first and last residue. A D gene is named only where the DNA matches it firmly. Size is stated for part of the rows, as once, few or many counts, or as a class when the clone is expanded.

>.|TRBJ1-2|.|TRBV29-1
CSVEDPMRAQIGYTF
TGCAGCGTTGAAGATCCAATGCGGGCACAGATTGGCTACACCTTC
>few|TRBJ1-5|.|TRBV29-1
CSPPQLGPQSNQPQHF
TGCAGCCCACCCCAGCTGGGACCTCAGAGCAATCAGCCCCAGCATTTT
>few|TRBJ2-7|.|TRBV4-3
CASSRGPSYEQYF
TGCGCCAGCAGCCGCGGCCCCTCCTACGAGCAGTACTTC
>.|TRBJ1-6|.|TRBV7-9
CASSAVGNSPLHF
TGTGCCAGCAGCGCTGTCGGTAATTCACCCCTCCACTTT
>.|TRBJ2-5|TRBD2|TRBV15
CATSRDIGRGGYQETQYF
TGTGCCACCAGCAGAGATATCGGACGGGGAGGGTACCAAGAGACCCAGTACTTC
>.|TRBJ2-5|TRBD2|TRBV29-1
CSVRAGASGGETQYF
TGCAGCGTTAGGGCCGGTGCTAGCGGGGGGGAGACCCAGTACTTC
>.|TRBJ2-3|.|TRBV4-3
CASSQERASDTQYF
TGCGCCAGCAGCCAAGAACGAGCGTCAGATACGCAGTATTTT
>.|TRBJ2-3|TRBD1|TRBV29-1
CSVITGASTDTQYF
TGCAGCGTGATTACAGGGGCGAGCACAGATACGCAGTATTTT
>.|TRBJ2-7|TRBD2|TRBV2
CASSPDRGVSYEQYF
TGTGCCAGCAGTCCCGACCGGGGGGTTTCCTACGAGCAGTACTTC
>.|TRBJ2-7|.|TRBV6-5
CASSTDNEQYF
TGTGCCAGCAGTACTGACAACGAGCAGTACTTC
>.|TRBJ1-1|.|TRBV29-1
CSVEQGRNTEAFF
TGCAGCGTTGAACAAGGGAGGAACACTGAAGCTTTCTTT
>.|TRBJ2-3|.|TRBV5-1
CASSLDEWVTDTQYF
TGCGCCAGCAGCTTGGACGAGTGGGTCACAGATACGCAGTATTTT
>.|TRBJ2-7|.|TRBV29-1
CSVERGRGMGEQYF
TGCAGCGTTGAAAGGGGTCGGGGAATGGGCGAGCAGTACTTC
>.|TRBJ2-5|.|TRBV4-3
CASSQDHGGEPYF
TGCGCCAGCAGCCAAGATCATGGCGGCGAACCATACTTC
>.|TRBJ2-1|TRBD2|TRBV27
CASSPILAGGQYNEQFF
TGTGCCAGCAGTCCGATACTAGCGGGGGGCCAATACAATGAGCAGTTCTTC
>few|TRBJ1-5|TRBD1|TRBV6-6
CASSLGQGDGQPQHF
TGTGCCAGCAGTTTGGGACAGGGTGACGGACAGCCCCAGCATTTT
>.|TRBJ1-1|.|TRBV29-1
CSVSSGSTEAFF
TGCAGCGTTTCTTCGGGGAGCACTGAAGCTTTCTTT
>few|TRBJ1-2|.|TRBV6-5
CASSLVRNYGYTF
TGTGCCAGCAGTCTCGTCAGGAACTATGGCTACACCTTC
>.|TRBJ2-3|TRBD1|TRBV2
CASKGTGSDTQYF
TGTGCCAGCAAGGGGACAGGGTCAGATACGCAGTATTTT
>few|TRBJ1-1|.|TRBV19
CASSLFEGRAFF
TGTGCCAGTAGTCTCTTTGAGGGACGAGCTTTCTTT
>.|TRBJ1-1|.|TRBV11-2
CASSLPTVNTEAFF
TGTGCCAGCAGCCTCCCGACAGTCAACACTGAAGCTTTCTTT
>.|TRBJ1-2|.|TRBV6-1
CASSEGGGGYTF
TGTGCCAGCAGTGAAGGCGGGGGTGGCTACACCTTC
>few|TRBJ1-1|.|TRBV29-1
CSVDRGRGAFF
TGCAGCGTTGATCGGGGGAGAGGAGCTTTCTTT
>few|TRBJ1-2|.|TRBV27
CASSPFNYGYTF
TGTGCCAGCAGCCCGTTTAACTATGGCTACACCTTC
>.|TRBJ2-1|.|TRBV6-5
CASSYSTFKNEQFF
TGTGCCAGCAGTTACTCGACCTTCAAGAATGAGCAGTTCTTC
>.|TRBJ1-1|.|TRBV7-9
CASSTQQGLNTEAFF
TGTGCCAGCAGCACCCAACAGGGTTTGAACACTGAAGCTTTCTTT
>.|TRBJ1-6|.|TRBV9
CASNLGRGDGAPLHF
TGTGCCAGCAACCTGGGGCGAGGGGACGGCGCACCCCTCCACTTT
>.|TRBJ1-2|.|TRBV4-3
CASSQEYGRAGLYGYTF
TGCGCCAGCAGCCAAGAGTATGGTCGGGCAGGGCTTTATGGCTACACCTTC
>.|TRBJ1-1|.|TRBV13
CASSGQANTEAFF
TGTGCCAGCAGCGGTCAAGCGAACACTGAAGCTTTCTTT